One sample yielded the 15 T cell receptor beta chains listed below, sequenced in a study of T cells in Graves' hyperthyroidism and ophthalmopathy. What was amplified from RNA transcripts were TCR beta CDR3 regions. HTBI primers were the set used in a first-round RT-PCR of the TCR CDR3. MiXCR, run by TCRdb on the multiplex PCR reads, gives a single entry per CDR3 protein. The sample includes hundreds of thousands of distinct CDR3 sequences, nearly 45% of them seen just once. Input material: peripheral blood or thyroid tissue (not recorded which). These receptors came from an adult man with Graves' disease, either hyperthyroidism or ophthalmopathy (not recorded which).

The chain joins TRBV5-1 to TRBJ2-5; 7 positions agree with TRBD1. Trimming took 0 bases from V and 5 from J; bases not matched to a gene: 4. Looked up from germline, CDR1 is SGHRS and CDR2 is YFSETQ. The CDR3 length is 14 residues. The CDR3 DNA sequence: TGCGCCAGCAGCTTGGGTGTGACAGGGGAGACCCAGTACTTC. This gives the protein CASSLGVTGETQYF.

The chain employs TRBV20-1 and TRBJ1-4, with 9 bases that match TRBD1. V gave up 3 bases and J gave up 7 bases; unmatched junction bases: 3. This CDR3 is 13 amino acids long. Looked up from germline, CDR1 is DFQATT and CDR2 is SNEGSKA (reference sequence). The CDR3 reads CSARTGGGEKLFF. In nucleotides, the CDR3 is TGCAGTGCTAGGACAGGGGGTGGTGAAAAACTGTTTTTT.

Points on this clonotype: A much larger clone differs from this one at a single base, so this may be a read error. V usage is TRBV29-1 and J usage is TRBJ1-5; no firm D call. V was trimmed by 4 bases and J by 3 bases, leaving 10 bases between them. Germline V gene data show CDR1 as SQVTM and CDR2 as ANQGSEA. The CDR3 is 13 amino acids. The CDR3 region is CSVVSGVNQPQHF. The CDR3 DNA reads TGCAGCGTTGTCTCTGGGGTCAATCAGCCCCAGCATTTT. Full variable domain (missing parts from reference TRBV29-1 and TRBJ1-5): SAVISQKPSRDICQRGTSLTIQCQVDSQVTMMFWYRQQPGQSLTLIATANQGSEATYESGFVIDKFPISRPNLTFSTLTVSNMSPEDSSIYLCSVVSGVNQPQHFGDGTRLSIL.

This sequence joins TRBV14 and TRBJ1-1, with D unclear. Trimming shortened V by 0 bases and J by 2 bases, and 10 bases separated the two germline ends. The CDR3 extends over 15 amino acids. CDR1 and CDR2 (germline): SGHDN, FVKESK. The CDR3: CASSQDLLPNTEAFF. CDR3 sequence (DNA): TGTGCCAGCAGCCAAGATCTGCTACCTAACACTGAAGCTTTCTTT.

This clonotype showed up just a few times. The rearrangement uses TRBV7-9 and TRBJ1-1, with 11 positions matching TRBD1. The germline V gene has CDR1 SEHNR and CDR2 FQNEAQ (reference sequence). This CDR3 contains 15 residues. V gave up 4 bases and J gave up 3 bases; unmatched junction bases: 4. The DNA of the CDR3 is TGTGCCAGCAGCTCGGGACAGGGGGTCGACACTGAAGCTTTCTTT. Translation: CASSSGQGVDTEAFF.

Ten or more counts support this clonotype. V usage is TRBV11-3 and J usage is TRBJ1-3, with D tentatively TRBD1 (6 bases). The CDR3 has 12 residues. Germline V gene data show CDR1 as SGHNT and CDR2 as YENEEA. Deletions cut 3 bases from V and 10 bases from J, with 10 bases between. CDR3 in amino acids: CASSFGGGTIYF. The CDR3 DNA is TGTGCCAGCAGCTTTGGAGGGGGTACCATATATTTT. The full variable domain, its missing parts supplied by reference TRBV11-3 and TRBJ1-3, is EAGVVQSPRYKIIEKKQPVAFWCNPISGHNTLYWYLQNLGQGPELLIRYENEEAVDDSQLPKDRFSAERLKGVDSTLKIQPAELGDSAVYLCASSFGGGTIYFGEGSWLTVV.

The chain employs TRBV7-3 and TRBJ1-4, with D unclear. This CDR3 has 13 residues. CDR1 and CDR2 from the germline V gene are SGHTA and FQGTGA. Deletions cut 3 bases from V and 3 bases from J, with 5 bases between. The CDR3 DNA reads as TGTGCCAGCAGCTTGTATCCTAATGAAAAACTGTTTTTT. Its protein is CASSLYPNEKLFF.

This clonotype was picked up many times. The V and J genes are TRBV13 and TRBJ1-2, with D maybe TRBD1 (5 bases). The V gene's germline CDR1 is PRHDT and CDR2 FYEKMQ (reference sequence). V shed 7 bases and J shed 2 bases, with 11 bases lying between them. This CDR3 region has 13 residues. This CDR3 reads CASMSRGNYGYTF. The CDR3 nucleotides read TGTGCCAGCATGTCACGGGGGAACTATGGCTACACCTTC.

This clonotype was found many times. Germline is not matched at one junction end, which may reflect a read error. This rearrangement joins TRBV5-1 to TRBJ1-1; 8 nucleotides agree with TRBD1. The CDR3 has 14 amino acids. Per germline, CDR1 SGHRS and CDR2 YFSETQ. DNA for the CDR3: TGTGCCAGCAGTTCAGGACAGGGACGAACTGAAGCTTTCTTT. Amino acids: CASSSGQGRTEAFF.

There are a few counts of this clonotype. CDR3 in amino acids: CASSIGTELSQETQYF. The CDR3 bases are TGTGCCAGCAGCATAGGGACAGAGCTTTCCCAAGAGACCCAGTACTTC. The chain combines TRBV11-2 with TRBJ2-5; 7 bases fit TRBD1. V trimming: 5 bases; J trimming: 1 base; junction bases outside the gene matches: 10. The CDR3 length is 16 residues. Germline V CDR1 and CDR2: SGHAT, FQNNGV.

The chain uses TRBV20-1 and TRBJ1-5; 8 nucleotides align to TRBD1. With 2 bases clipped from V and 2 bases from J, the junction kept 5 bases outside the gene matches. The CDR3 is 15 residues long. Per the germline V gene, CDR1 is DFQATT and CDR2 is SNEGSKA (reference sequence). The CDR3 sequence: CSARNDRGGNQPQHF. CDR3 DNA sequence: TGCAGTGCTAGAAATGACAGGGGAGGCAATCAGCCCCAGCATTTT.

This chain joins TRBV7-8 and TRBJ1-4, with D possibly matching TRBD1 (6 bases). The CDR3 has 15 amino acids. Germline CDR1 and CDR2: SGHVS and FQNEAQ. Trimming removed 5 bases at V and 5 bases at J, with 15 bases between. The CDR3 region has the DNA TGTGCCAGCAGCCCGGGGGGGCGGGCAAATGAAAAACTGTTTTTT. This codes for CASSPGGRANEKLFF.

This clonotype was seen ten or more times. This chain joins TRBV7-9 and TRBJ1-1; no clear D gene. Trimming pared 5 bases from V and 11 bases from J, leaving 9 bases between. The CDR3 is 10 amino acids. Germline V gives CDR1 SEHNR, CDR2 FQNEAQ (reference sequence). In DNA form, the CDR3 reads TGTGCCAGCAGCGGCCGACGGGCTTTCTTT. It specifies CASSGRRAFF.

This clonotype was seen once. The rearrangement uses TRBV19 and TRBJ2-5; 9 bases map to TRBD2. CDR3 size: 17 residues. Germline V gives CDR1 LNHDA, CDR2 SQIVND (reference sequence). The ends lost 5 bases at V and 2 bases at J; junction bases unmatched: 12. CDR3 nucleotides: TGTGCCAGTAGTGCCGGGAGAATAGCGGGGGCGCAAGAGACCCAGTACTTC. Translating gives CASSAGRIAGAQETQYF.

In this sample, this clonotype turned up many times. The chain has TRBV7-9 and TRBJ1-5; the D gene is possibly TRBD1 (6 bases). V lost 4 bases to trimming and J lost 1 base, with 8 bases between them. Germline V gene lookup returns CDR1 SEHNR and CDR2 FQNEAQ (reference sequence). The CDR3 covers 14 residues. The CDR3 DNA sequence: TGTGCCAGCAGCTCCGGACAGAGCAATCAGCCCCAGCATTTT. It codes for CASSSGQSNQPQHF.